Given below is one T cell receptor beta chain in context. This CDR3 comprises 14 residues. V gave up 4 bases and J gave up 2 bases, with 10 bases separating them. Germline CDR1 reads SNHLY; CDR2 reads FYNNEI. Isolated RNA was reverse transcribed into cDNA used as the sequencing template. Some clones are missing from TCRdb's copy, which holds only in-frame ones; the method was immunoSEQ multiplex PCR. The sample consists of some 150,000 clones, about 70% of them appearing once. This specimen comes from a study of CD8+ T cells in alopecia areata. Whole-study context: Patients took tofacitinib for 6 to 18 months, followed by 6 drug-free months.

Sequenced material: CD8+ T cells sorted from blood, taken at week 0. The TCR comes from a human donor with alopecia areata. This chain links TRBV2 with TRBJ2-3, with D possibly matching TRBD2 (6 bases). The CDR3 DNA reads TGTGCCAGCAGTGGGGGGGTTCTCACAGATACGCAGTATTTT. It specifies CASSGGVLTDTQYF.